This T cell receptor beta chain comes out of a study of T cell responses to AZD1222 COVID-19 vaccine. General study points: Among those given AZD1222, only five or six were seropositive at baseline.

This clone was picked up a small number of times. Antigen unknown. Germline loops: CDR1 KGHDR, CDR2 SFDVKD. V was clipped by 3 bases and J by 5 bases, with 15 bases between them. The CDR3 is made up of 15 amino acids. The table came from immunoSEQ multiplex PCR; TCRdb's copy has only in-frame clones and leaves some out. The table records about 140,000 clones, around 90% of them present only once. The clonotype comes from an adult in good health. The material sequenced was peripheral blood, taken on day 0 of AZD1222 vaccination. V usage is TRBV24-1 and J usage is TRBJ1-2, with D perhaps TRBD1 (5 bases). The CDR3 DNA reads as TGTGCCACCAGTGATAACCGGGACGGATTTTATGGCTACACCTTC. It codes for CATSDNRDGFYGYTF.